This T cell receptor beta chain comes out of a study of blood T cell repertoires in COVID-19. For the study at large: Acute-phase and convalescent COVID-19 samples originated in the United States, Italy and Spain. T cells, B-cell-depleted T cells, or PBMCs provided the cDNA or gDNA that served as material.

In the source study's methods: Researchers report that nucleated cell counts were estimated from reference gene primer amplification. Sequenced by immunoSEQ multiplex PCR; TCRdb stores in-frame clones only, minus some. The D gene and trimming were derived from the DNA, and the V and J assignments and clone size from that table. The sample carries over 250,000 clones, about four fifths recorded once. This CDR3 is 15 amino acids long. The germline V gene encodes CDR1 KGHSH and CDR2 LQKENI. V shed 0 bases and J shed 7 bases, with 12 bases lying between them. This clone is a singleton in its sample. This clonotype was sampled from a woman between 45 and 65 years old who had recovered from COVID-19. The material sequenced was peripheral blood. The chain has TRBV18 and TRBJ1-4; D might be TRBD1 (6 bases). The CDR3 loop reads CASSPPRGASEKLFF. The DNA of the CDR3 is TGTGCCAGCTCACCACCCCGGGGGGCGAGTGAAAAACTGTTTTTT.